These T cell receptor beta chains were read from a single sample in a study of blood T cell repertoires in COVID-19. Sequencing was performed with immunoSEQ multiplex PCR; in TCRdb, only in-frame clones are kept and a portion is missing. Counted here are more than 150,000 clones, roughly 80% occurring once; the ten biggest clones make up roughly 0.52%. Material: peripheral blood. The receptors shown here come from a man aged 55 to 69 with acute or convalescent COVID-19. Each CDR3 is given without its conserved first and last residue. The order of the fields is CDR3 protein, D gene, J gene, V gene. A D gene is named only where the DNA matches it firmly.

CDR3: ASSRPGLAIGEQY; D: TRBD2; J: TRBJ2-7; V: TRBV5-5
CDR3: ASSPTGEGYGYT; D: TRBD1; J: TRBJ1-2; V: TRBV18
CDR3: ASSVGLNSYNEQF; D: -; J: TRBJ2-1; V: TRBV9
CDR3: ASSLEGGLQETQY; D: -; J: TRBJ2-5; V: TRBV5-1
CDR3: ASSSYRTGNTGELF; D: TRBD1; J: TRBJ2-2; V: TRBV5-4
CDR3: ASSQASPYNEQF; D: -; J: TRBJ2-1; V: TRBV3-1/TRBV3-2
CDR3: ASRKLAFQETQY; D: TRBD2; J: TRBJ2-5; V: TRBV2
CDR3: ASSQGQGYYNEQF; D: TRBD1; J: TRBJ2-1; V: TRBV5-1
CDR3: ASSPPGQGTLNTEAF; D: TRBD1; J: TRBJ1-1; V: TRBV18
CDR3: ASSLQYEQY; D: -; J: TRBJ2-7; V: TRBV12-3/TRBV12-4
CDR3: ASSSPTGFGEKLF; D: TRBD1; J: TRBJ1-4; V: TRBV5-5
CDR3: ASSFQAGNSYEQY; D: TRBD2; J: TRBJ2-7; V: TRBV7-2
CDR3: ASSRTPLTGGETQY; D: TRBD2; J: TRBJ2-5; V: TRBV4-2
CDR3: ASSLLYTDTQY; D: -; J: TRBJ2-3; V: TRBV5-1
CDR3: ASSRGQPRQETQY; D: TRBD1; J: TRBJ2-5; V: TRBV6-5
CDR3: ASSLGAVETQY; D: -; J: TRBJ2-5; V: TRBV12-3/TRBV12-4
CDR3: ASNPEGSSYEQY; D: -; J: TRBJ2-7; V: TRBV2
CDR3: ASSLVGGNSYNEQF; D: -; J: TRBJ2-1; V: TRBV11-3
CDR3: ASSPGLAGLGDTQY; D: TRBD2; J: TRBJ2-3; V: TRBV5-4
CDR3: ASKIRIYSNQPQH; D: -; J: TRBJ1-5; V: TRBV6-5
CDR3: ASSQGSAGSYEQY; D: -; J: TRBJ2-7; V: TRBV3-1/TRBV3-2
CDR3: ASSFQTGPAYEQY; D: TRBD1; J: TRBJ2-7; V: TRBV9
CDR3: ASSLGSIDGGTDTQY; D: -; J: TRBJ2-3; V: TRBV5-4
CDR3: ASSILRSSLNQPQH; D: -; J: TRBJ1-5; V: TRBV19
CDR3: ASSEPGLAGRSSYNEQF; D: TRBD2; J: TRBJ2-1; V: TRBV9
CDR3: ASSYGTRIYNEQF; D: -; J: TRBJ2-1; V: TRBV28
CDR3: ASSPAYEQY; D: -; J: TRBJ2-7; V: TRBV19
CDR3: AWRTGTSWGGELF; D: TRBD2; J: TRBJ2-2; V: TRBV30
CDR3: ASSGQGAGTEAF; D: TRBD1; J: TRBJ1-1; V: TRBV7-9
CDR3: ASSLLGQDYEKLF; D: TRBD1; J: TRBJ1-4; V: TRBV5-6
CDR3: AWSAGTVNQPQH; D: TRBD1; J: TRBJ1-5; V: TRBV30